This T cell receptor (beta chain) was observed in a study of blood T cell repertoires in COVID-19. Allocation to cohorts depended on clinical history reported by the participants. Losses at the gene ends were 5 bases for V and 6 bases for J; bases not matched to a gene: 9. CDR1 and CDR2 from the germline V gene are SEHNR and FQNEAQ (reference sequence). The CDR3 contains 15 residues. Produced via immunoSEQ multiplex PCR; TCRdb's table is partial and in-frame only. This repertoire shows about 330,000 clones, more than 90% found once; its top ten account for under 20%. The chain recombines TRBV7-9 with TRBJ2-7; 11 bases map to TRBD2. Source material: PBMCs or T cells enriched from blood (not recorded which). The clonotype was recovered from a woman younger than 45 who had recovered from COVID-19. CDR3 residues: CASSPIAGGPIEQYF. Here the CDR3 DNA reads TGTGCCAGCAGCCCGATAGCGGGAGGGCCTATCGAGCAGTACTTC.